The 10 T cell receptor beta chains listed next were all sequenced from one sample in a study of PD-L1 blockade in urothelial cancer. Method: immunoSEQ multiplex PCR; TCRdb's copy keeps in-frame clones and lacks some. This sample yields about 95,000 clones, of which roughly 91% are seen a single time; 1.5% to 2% belongs to the top ten. Time point noted: pretreatment peripheral blood. The sequences come from PBMCs, collected around atezolizumab (anti-PD-L1) treatment. The receptor source for this set is a man aged 55-75 years with urothelial cancer.

The rearrangement joins TRBV7-8 to TRBJ2-7, with 7 bases aligning to TRBD2. This CDR3 contains 13 residues. V lost 5 bases, J lost 12 bases, and 13 bases stayed unmatched. Germline V gene lookup returns CDR1 SGHVS and CDR2 FQNEAQ. Here the CDR3 DNA reads TGTGCCAGCAGCGCCGGGGGGTATCGGGGTATGTACTTC. Encoded protein: CASSAGGYRGMYF. Using reference TRBV7-8 and TRBJ2-7 for the parts outside the CDR3, the full variable domain is GAGVSQSPRYKVAKRGQDVALRCDPISGHVSLFWYQQALGQGPEFLTYFQNEAQLDKSGLPSDRFFAERPEGSVSTLKIQRTQQEDSAVYLCASSAGGYRGMYFGPGTRLTVT.

This sequence joins TRBV4-2 and TRBJ2-5, with 7 bases that match TRBD2. This CDR3 is built from 15 residues. V shed 0 bases, J shed 4 bases, and the junction held 5 bases outside the gene matches. The germline V gene has CDR1 LGHNA and CDR2 YNFKEQ. The CDR3, as DNA: TGTGCCAGCAGCCAAGATGGGGCTAGCGGAGAGACCCAGTACTTC. This gives the protein CASSQDGASGETQYF.

The rearrangement uses TRBV27 and TRBJ2-3; 8 bases match TRBD2. The V gene end was trimmed by 6 bases and the J gene end by 2 bases; junction bases not matched to a gene: 7. This CDR3 is built from 15 residues. Germline loops: CDR1 MNHEY, CDR2 SMNVEV (reference sequence). CDR3 coding DNA: TGTGCCAGCAGATTGCGGGGGGCCAACACAGATACGCAGTATTTT. Amino acid sequence: CASRLRGANTDTQYF.

The chain has TRBV15 and TRBJ1-3, with D unclear. Between the trimmed V and J ends, which lost 0 bases and 0 bases, there was a span of 9 bases. CDR1 and CDR2 (germline): LNHNV, YYDKDF (reference sequence). The CDR3 consists of 16 residues. As DNA, the CDR3 is TGTGCCACCAGCAGAGATCGAAGGAGCTCTGGAAACACCATATATTTT. This encodes CATSRDRRSSGNTIYF.

With regard to this clone: The sample holds other DNA sequences that translate to the same CDR3. The chain uses TRBV27 and TRBJ1-5; 7 bases are a match to TRBD1. The CDR3 spans 13 residues. Trimming removed 3 bases from V and 7 bases from J; junction bases left unmatched: 3. Germline V gene lookup returns CDR1 MNHEY and CDR2 SMNVEV (reference sequence). CDR3 sequence: CASSFDRDQPQHF. Here the CDR3 DNA reads TGTGCCAGCAGTTTCGACAGGGACCAGCCCCAGCATTTT.

The rearrangement joins TRBV27 to TRBJ1-5; 7 bases agree with TRBD1. The CDR3 is made up of 16 amino acids. CDR1 is MNHEY, CDR2 SMNVEV, per germline (reference sequence). J was trimmed by 1 base and V by 5 bases; bases with no gene match: 8. The DNA of the CDR3 is TGTGCCAGCAGTCCCCGGACAGGCATCAGCAATCAGCCCCAGCATTTT. This encodes CASSPRTGISNQPQHF.

The chain uses TRBV9 and TRBJ2-3; D may be TRBD2 (5 bases). From germline, CDR1 is SGDLS and CDR2 YYNGEE. V lost 5 bases, J lost 4 bases, and 17 bases lay in between. The CDR3 length is 15 residues. The CDR3 DNA sequence: TGTGCCAGCAGTCCTCGAGAGGGCGAATCAGATACGCAGTATTTT. It specifies CASSPREGESDTQYF.

The chain uses TRBV6-5 and TRBJ2-5; 7 bases fit TRBD1. Looked up from germline, CDR1 is MNHEY and CDR2 is SVGAGI. V lost 4 bases, J lost 5 bases, and 4 bases stayed unmatched. The CDR3 is made up of 13 amino acids. CDR3 in DNA: TGTGCCAGCAGTTCCGACAGGGTCGAGACCCAGTACTTC. Translation gives CASSSDRVETQYF.

The V and J genes are TRBV5-6 and TRBJ2-7; 7 bases are a match to TRBD2. CDR3 length: 15 amino acids. Germline CDR1 reads SGHDT; CDR2 reads YYEEEE. The V gene end was trimmed by 1 base and the J gene end by 2 bases; junction bases not matched to a gene: 6. CDR3 sequence: CASSLKSGVTYEQYF. CDR3 nucleotide sequence: TGTGCCAGCAGCTTGAAAAGCGGGGTGACCTACGAGCAGTACTTC.

V is TRBV6-5 and J is TRBJ1-5; D is unresolved. The germline gives CDR1 MNHEY, CDR2 SVGAGI. CDR3 size: 14 residues. With 8 bases removed from V and 0 bases from J, the gap between germline ends came to 11 bases. The CDR3 coding sequence is TGTGCCAGCGGCGTCAGGAATAGCAATCAGCCCCAGCATTTT. This sequence encodes CASGVRNSNQPQHF.